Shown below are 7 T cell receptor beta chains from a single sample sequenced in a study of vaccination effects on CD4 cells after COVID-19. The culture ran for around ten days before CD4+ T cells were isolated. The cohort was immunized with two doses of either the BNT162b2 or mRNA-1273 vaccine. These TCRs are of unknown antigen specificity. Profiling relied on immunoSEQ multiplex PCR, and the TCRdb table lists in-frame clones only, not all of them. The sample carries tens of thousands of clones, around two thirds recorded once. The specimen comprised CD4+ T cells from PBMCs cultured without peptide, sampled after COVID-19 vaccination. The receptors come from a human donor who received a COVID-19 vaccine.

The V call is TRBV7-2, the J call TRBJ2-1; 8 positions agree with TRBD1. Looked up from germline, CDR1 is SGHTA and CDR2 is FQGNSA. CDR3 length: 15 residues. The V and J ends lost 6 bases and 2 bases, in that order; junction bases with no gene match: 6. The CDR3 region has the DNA TGTGCCAGCAGTAGACAGGGGAAACCCTACAATGAGCAGTTCTTC. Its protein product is CASSRQGKPYNEQFF.

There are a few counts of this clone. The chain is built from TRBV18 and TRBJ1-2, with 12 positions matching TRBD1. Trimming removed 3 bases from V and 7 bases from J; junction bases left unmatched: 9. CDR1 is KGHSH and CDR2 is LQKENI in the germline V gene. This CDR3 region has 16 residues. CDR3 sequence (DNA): TGTGCCAGCTCACCTCAGGGACAGGGGGCTTTAAGTGGCTACACCTTC. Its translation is CASSPQGQGALSGYTF.

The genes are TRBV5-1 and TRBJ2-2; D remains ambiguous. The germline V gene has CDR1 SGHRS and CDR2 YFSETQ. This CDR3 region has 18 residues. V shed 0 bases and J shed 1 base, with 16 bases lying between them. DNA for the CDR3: TGCGCCAGCAGCTTGGATTGGACGCCGTCACAGAACACCGGGGAGCTGTTTTTT. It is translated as CASSLDWTPSQNTGELFF.

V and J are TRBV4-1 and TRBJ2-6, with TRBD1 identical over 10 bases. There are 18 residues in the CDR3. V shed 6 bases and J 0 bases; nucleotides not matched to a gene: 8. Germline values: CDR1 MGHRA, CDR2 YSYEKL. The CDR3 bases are TGCGCCAGCAGACGGGGCGGGACAGGGGCCTCTGGGGCCAACGTCCTGACTTTC. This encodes CASRRGGTGASGANVLTF.

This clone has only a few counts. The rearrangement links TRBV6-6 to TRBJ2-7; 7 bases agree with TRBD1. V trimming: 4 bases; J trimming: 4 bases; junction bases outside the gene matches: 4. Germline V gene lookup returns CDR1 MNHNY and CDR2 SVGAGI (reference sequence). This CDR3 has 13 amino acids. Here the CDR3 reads CASSLDRRYEQYV. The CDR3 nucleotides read TGTGCCAGCAGTTTGGACAGGAGGTACGAGCAGTACGTC.

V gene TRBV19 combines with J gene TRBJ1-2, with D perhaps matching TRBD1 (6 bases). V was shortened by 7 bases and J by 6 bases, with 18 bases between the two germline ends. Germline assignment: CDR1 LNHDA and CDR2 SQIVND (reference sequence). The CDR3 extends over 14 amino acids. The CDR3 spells CASNTPGTTDGYTF. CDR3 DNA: TGTGCCAGTAACACGCCCGGGACAACGGATGGCTACACCTTC.

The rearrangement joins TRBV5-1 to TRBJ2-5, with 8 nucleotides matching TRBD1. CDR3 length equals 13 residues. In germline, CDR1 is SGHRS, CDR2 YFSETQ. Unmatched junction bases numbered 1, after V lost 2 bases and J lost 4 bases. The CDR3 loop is CASSLGTGETQYF. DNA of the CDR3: TGCGCCAGCAGCTTAGGGACAGGAGAGACCCAGTACTTC. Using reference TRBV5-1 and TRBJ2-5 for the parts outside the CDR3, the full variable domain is KAGVTQTPRYLIKTRGQQVTLSCSPISGHRSVSWYQQTPGQGLQFLFEYFSETQRNKGNFPGRFSGRQFSNSRSEMNVSTLELGDSALYLCASSLGTGETQYFGPGTRLLVL.